Listed below are T cell receptor beta chains from one sample, sequenced in a study of naive and memory T cell subsets. TCRdb independently ran MiXCR on the UMI-ligation and nested PCR reads; one entry per CDR3 protein. The data contain 130,000 to 150,000 distinct CDR3 sequences, approximately 24% of them singletons. Sequences were obtained from naive CD4+ T cells from blood. These receptors all stem from a human donor in good health. Both conserved end residues are part of each CDR3. The D gene is left open where the match is weak. Part of the rows lack a size; the others show once, few, many or a class for expanded clones.

>TRBJ2-3|TRBV20-1|-|TRBD1
CSGGQGGTDTQYF
TGCAGTGGAGGACAGGGAGGCACAGATACGCAGTATTTT
>TRBJ2-1|TRBV6-1|few|TRBD2
CASRGGGSTSSYNEQFF
TGTGCCAGCAGGGGGGGAGGGTCTACTAGCTCCTACAATGAGCAGTTCTTC
>TRBJ2-6|TRBV12-3/TRBV12-4|-|-
CASSDLMGAGANVLTF
TGTGCCAGCAGCGACCTTATGGGCGCTGGGGCCAACGTCCTGACTTTC
>TRBJ1-1|TRBV15|few|-
CATSRGATATEAFF
TGTGCCACCAGCAGAGGAGCAACCGCTACTGAAGCTTTCTTT
>TRBJ1-2|TRBV10-3|-|-
CAISDLQGSYGYTF
TGTGCCATCAGTGATCTACAGGGTTCCTATGGCTACACCTTC
>TRBJ2-7|TRBV12-3/TRBV12-4|-|TRBD1
CASRRTGNYEQYF
TGTGCCAGCAGACGGACAGGGAACTACGAGCAGTACTTC
>TRBJ2-1|TRBV5-1|few|-
CASSLAAGYNEQFF
TGCGCCAGCAGCTTGGCGGCAGGATACAATGAGCAGTTCTTC
>TRBJ2-1|TRBV24-1|few|TRBD1
CATSDPTGIYNEQFF
TGTGCCACCAGTGACCCGACAGGGATCTACAATGAGCAGTTCTTC
>TRBJ1-2|TRBV3-1|few|TRBD1
CASSQGQGPGYGYTF
TGTGCCAGCAGCCAAGGACAGGGGCCTGGCTATGGCTACACCTTC
>TRBJ1-6|TRBV20-1|few|-
CSARGQDNSPLHF
TGCAGTGCTAGAGGACAGGATAATTCACCCCTCCACTTT
>TRBJ1-4|TRBV20-1|few|-
CSANLGRGSNEKLFF
TGCAGTGCTAATTTAGGACGGGGTTCTAATGAAAAACTGTTTTTT
>TRBJ2-7|TRBV5-1|-|TRBD1
CASSLDTLGQGRYEQYF
TGCGCCAGCAGCTTGGATACCCTGGGACAGGGTCGCTACGAGCAGTACTTC
>TRBJ2-2|TRBV2|few|-
CASRMTDSTGELFF
TGTGCCAGCAGAATGACCGACAGCACCGGGGAGCTGTTTTTT
>TRBJ2-7|TRBV6-5|-|TRBD1
CASSGTGGIYEQYF
TGTGCCAGCAGCGGGACAGGGGGGATCTACGAGCAGTACTTC
>TRBJ2-7|TRBV20-1|-|TRBD2
CSARDSAGGPAEQYF
TGCAGTGCTAGAGATTCAGCGGGAGGGCCTGCCGAGCAGTACTTC
>TRBJ2-7|TRBV20-1|few|-
CSAPRGVEQYF
TGCAGTGCCCCAAGGGGGGTCGAGCAGTACTTC
>TRBJ2-7|TRBV6-5|-|-
CASSREPGYEQYF
TGTGCCAGCAGCCGAGAGCCGGGGTACGAGCAGTACTTC